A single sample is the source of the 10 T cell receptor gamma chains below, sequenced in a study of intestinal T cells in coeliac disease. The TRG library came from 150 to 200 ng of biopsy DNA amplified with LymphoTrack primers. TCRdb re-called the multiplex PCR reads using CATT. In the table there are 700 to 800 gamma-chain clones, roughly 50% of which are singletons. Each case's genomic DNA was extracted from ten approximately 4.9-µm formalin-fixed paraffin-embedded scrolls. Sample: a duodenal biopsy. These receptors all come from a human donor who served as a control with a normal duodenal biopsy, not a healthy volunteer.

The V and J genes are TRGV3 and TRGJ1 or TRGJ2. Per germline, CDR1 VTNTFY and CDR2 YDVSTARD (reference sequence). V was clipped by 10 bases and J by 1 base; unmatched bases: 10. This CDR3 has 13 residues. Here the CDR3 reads CATGTSNYYKKLF. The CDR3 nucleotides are TGTGCCACTGGGACATCTAATTATTATAAGAAACTCTTT.

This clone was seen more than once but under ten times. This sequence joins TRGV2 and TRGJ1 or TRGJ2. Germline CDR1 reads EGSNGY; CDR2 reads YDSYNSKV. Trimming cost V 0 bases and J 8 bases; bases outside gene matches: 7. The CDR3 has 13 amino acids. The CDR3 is CATWDGQLNKKLF. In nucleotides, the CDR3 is TGTGCCACCTGGGACGGGCAGTTGAATAAGAAACTCTTT.

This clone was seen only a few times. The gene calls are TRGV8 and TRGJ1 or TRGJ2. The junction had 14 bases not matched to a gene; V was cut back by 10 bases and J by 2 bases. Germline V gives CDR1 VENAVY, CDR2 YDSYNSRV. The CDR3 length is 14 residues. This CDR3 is CATSVVEDYYKKLF. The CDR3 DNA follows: TGTGCCACTTCAGTTGTGGAAGATTATTATAAGAAACTCTTT.

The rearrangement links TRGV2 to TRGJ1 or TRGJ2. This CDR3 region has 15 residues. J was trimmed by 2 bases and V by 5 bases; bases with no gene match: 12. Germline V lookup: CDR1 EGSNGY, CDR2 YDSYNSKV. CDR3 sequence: CATWGCGGHYYKKLF. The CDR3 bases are TGTGCCACCTGGGGATGCGGGGGGCATTATTATAAGAAACTCTTT.

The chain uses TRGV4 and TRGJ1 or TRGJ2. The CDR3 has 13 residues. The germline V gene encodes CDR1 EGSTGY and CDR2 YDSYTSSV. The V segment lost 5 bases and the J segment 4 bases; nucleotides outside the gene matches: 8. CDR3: CATWGGLYYKKLF. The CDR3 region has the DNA TGTGCCACCTGGGGGGGGCTGTATTATAAGAAACTCTTT.

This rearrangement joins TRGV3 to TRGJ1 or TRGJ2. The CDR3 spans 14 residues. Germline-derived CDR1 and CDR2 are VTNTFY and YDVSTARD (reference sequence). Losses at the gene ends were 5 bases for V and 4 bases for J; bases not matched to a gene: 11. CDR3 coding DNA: TGTGCCACCTGGGCTAATCCGGGGTATTATAAGAAACTCTTT. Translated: CATWANPGYYKKLF.

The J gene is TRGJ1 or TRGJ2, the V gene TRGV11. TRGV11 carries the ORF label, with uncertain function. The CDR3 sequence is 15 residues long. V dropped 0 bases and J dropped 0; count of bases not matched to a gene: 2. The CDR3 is CACWIRHVNYYKKLF. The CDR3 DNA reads TGTGCCTGCTGGATTAGGCACGTGAATTATTATAAGAAACTCTTT.

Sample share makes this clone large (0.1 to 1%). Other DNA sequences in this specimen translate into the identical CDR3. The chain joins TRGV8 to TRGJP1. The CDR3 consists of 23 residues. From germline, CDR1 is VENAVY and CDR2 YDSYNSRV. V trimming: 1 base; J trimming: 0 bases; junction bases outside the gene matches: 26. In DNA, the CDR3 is TGTGCCACCTGGGATAGTTTGGAGGCGTTTTTAGCCGAAGAGTATACCACTGGTTGGTTCAAGATATTT. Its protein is CATWDSLEAFLAEEYTTGWFKIF.

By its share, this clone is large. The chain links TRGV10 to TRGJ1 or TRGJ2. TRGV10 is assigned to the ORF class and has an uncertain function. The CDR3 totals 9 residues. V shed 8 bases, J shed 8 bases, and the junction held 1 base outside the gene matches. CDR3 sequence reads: CAAWDKKLF. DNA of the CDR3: TGTGCTGCGTGGGATAAGAAACTCTTT.

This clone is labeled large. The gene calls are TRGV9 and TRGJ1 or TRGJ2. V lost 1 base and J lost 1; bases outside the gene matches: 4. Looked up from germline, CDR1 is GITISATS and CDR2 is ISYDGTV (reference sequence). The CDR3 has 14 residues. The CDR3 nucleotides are TGTGCCTTGTGGGAGGTCCCCAATTATTATAAGAAACTCTTT. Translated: CALWEVPNYYKKLF.